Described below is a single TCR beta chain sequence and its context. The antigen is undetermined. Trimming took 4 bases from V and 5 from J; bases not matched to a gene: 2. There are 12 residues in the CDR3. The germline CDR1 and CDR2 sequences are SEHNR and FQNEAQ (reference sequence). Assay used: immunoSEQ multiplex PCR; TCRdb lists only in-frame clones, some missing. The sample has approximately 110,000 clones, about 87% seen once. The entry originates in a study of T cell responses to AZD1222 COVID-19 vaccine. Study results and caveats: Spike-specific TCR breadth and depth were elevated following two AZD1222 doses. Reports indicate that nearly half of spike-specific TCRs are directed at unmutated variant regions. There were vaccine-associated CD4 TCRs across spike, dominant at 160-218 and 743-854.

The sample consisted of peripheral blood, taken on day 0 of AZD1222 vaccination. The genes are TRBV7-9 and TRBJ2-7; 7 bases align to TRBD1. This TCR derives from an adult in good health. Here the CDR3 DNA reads TGTGCCAGCAGCTACGGGACAGACGAGCAGTACTTC. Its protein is CASSYGTDEQYF.